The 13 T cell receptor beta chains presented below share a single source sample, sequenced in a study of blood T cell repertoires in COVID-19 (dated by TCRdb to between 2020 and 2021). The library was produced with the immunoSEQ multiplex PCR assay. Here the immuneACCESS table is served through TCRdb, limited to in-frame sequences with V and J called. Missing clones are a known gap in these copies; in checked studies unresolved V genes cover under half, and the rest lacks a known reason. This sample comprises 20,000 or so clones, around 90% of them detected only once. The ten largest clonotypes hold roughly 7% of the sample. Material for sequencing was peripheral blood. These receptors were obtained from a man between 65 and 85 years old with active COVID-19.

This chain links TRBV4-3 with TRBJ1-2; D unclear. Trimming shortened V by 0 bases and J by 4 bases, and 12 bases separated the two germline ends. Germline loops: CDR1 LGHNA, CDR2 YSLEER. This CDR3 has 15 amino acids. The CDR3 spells CASSQDRTMGYGYTF. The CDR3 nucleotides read TGCGCCAGCAGCCAAGATCGGACTATGGGCTATGGCTACACCTTC.

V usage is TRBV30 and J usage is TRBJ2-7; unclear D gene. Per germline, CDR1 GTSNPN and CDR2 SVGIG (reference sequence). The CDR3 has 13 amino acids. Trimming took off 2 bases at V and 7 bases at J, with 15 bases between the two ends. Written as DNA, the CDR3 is TGTGCCTGGAGTATGACCCAAAACGGGGAGCAGTACTTC. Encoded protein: CAWSMTQNGEQYF.

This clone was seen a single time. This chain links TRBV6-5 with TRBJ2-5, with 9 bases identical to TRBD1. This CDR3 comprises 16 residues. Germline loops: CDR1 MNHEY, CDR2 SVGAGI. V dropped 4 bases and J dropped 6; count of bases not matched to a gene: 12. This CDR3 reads CASSWFPLQGAQTQYF. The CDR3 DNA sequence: TGTGCCAGCAGTTGGTTCCCCTTACAGGGGGCACAGACCCAGTACTTC.

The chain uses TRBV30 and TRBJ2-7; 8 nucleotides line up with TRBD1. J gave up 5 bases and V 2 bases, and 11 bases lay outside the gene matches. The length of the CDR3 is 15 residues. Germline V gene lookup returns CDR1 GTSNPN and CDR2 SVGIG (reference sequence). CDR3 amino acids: CAWSPGTGVWDEQYF. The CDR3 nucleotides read TGTGCCTGGAGTCCTGGGACAGGAGTCTGGGACGAGCAGTACTTC.

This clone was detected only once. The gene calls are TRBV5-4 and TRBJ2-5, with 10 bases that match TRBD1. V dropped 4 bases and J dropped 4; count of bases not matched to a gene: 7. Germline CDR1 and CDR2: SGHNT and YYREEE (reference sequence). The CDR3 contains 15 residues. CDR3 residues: CASSPRQGAGETQYF. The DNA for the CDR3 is TGTGCCAGCAGCCCGAGACAGGGGGCGGGAGAGACCCAGTACTTC.

The CDR3 loop reads CASSLATGVETQYF. CDR3 bases: TGCGCCAGCAGCTTGGCCACGGGGGTAGAGACCCAGTACTTC. The genes are TRBV5-1 and TRBJ2-5, with D perhaps matching TRBD2 (6 bases). V dropped 0 bases and J dropped 4 bases, with 10 bases sitting between them. Germline V gives CDR1 SGHRS, CDR2 YFSETQ. The CDR3 consists of 14 residues.

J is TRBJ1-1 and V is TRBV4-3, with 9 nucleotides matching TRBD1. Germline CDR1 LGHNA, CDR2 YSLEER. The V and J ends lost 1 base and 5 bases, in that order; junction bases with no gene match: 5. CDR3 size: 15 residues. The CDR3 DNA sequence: TGCGCCAGCAGCCAAGTACAGGGGGCTTATACTGAAGCTTTCTTT. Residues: CASSQVQGAYTEAFF.

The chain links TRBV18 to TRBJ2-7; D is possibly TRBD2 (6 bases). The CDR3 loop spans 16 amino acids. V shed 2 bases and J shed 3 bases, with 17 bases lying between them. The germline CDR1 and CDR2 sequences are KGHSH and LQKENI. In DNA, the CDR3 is TGTGCCAGCTCACCAAATTCTCCTCTCGGGAGCTACGAGCAGTACTTC. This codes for CASSPNSPLGSYEQYF.

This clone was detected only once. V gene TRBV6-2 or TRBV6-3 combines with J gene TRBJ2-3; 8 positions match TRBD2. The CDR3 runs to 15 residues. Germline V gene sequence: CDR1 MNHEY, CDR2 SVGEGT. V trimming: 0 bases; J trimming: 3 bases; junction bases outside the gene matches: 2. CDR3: CASSYSAGDTDTQYF. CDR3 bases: TGTGCCAGCAGTTACTCAGCGGGAGATACAGATACGCAGTATTTT.

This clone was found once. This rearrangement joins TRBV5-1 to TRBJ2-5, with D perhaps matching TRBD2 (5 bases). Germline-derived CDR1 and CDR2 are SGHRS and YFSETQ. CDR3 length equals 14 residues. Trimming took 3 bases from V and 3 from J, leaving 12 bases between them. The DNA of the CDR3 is TGCGCCAGCAGCTCAACACTCGGGGAAGAGACCCAGTACTTC. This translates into CASSSTLGEETQYF.

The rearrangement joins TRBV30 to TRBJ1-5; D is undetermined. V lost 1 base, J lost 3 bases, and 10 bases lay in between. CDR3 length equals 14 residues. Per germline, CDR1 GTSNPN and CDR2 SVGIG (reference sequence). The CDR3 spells CAWSATGNNQPQHF. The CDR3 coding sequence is TGTGCCTGGAGTGCTACCGGGAACAATCAGCCCCAGCATTTT.

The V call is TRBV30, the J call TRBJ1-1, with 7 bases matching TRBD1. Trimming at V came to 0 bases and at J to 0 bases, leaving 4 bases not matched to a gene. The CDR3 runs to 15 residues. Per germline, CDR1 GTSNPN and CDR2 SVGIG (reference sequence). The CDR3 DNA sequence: TGTGCCTGGAGTGTACTAGGGACAGTGAACACTGAAGCTTTCTTT. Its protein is CAWSVLGTVNTEAFF.

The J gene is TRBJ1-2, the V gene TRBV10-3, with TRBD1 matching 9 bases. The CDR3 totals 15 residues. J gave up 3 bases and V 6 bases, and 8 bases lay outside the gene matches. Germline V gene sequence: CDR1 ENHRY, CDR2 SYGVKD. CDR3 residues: CAIRGPGQGDYGYTF. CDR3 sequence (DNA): TGTGCCATCAGGGGCCCGGGACAGGGCGACTATGGCTACACCTTC.